Below, one T cell receptor (beta chain) is given with its context. This clonotype was observed many times. Its binding antigen is unknown. Qualities for individual bases were not recorded, and no much larger clone is one base off. The data originate from a study of CD8 T cells in ankylosing spondylitis (dated 2017 in TCRdb). Study-wide context: T cell receptor beta repertoires were profiled in healthy donors and ankylosing spondylitis patients so that disease-linked TCR variants could be found. The full study cohort comprised roughly 24 ankylosing spondylitis patients and approximately 100 healthy donors. Samples of peripheral blood were taken, and for ankylosing spondylitis patients, synovial fluid was collected as well. What the study reported, not specific to this receptor: The disease-linked clones showed a CD8+ phenotype and occurred at relatively low frequencies in peripheral blood. A TCR beta motif made up of about eight highly homologous amino acid variants appeared to be characteristic of blood from ankylosing spondylitis patients. Some TCR beta motif variants had previously been reported in synovial fluid and blood of reactive arthritis patients, which suggested common disease-initiation mechanisms. According to the report, matched synovial fluid samples from ankylosing spondylitis patients were significantly enriched for the disease-linked clones.

Sequencing was carried out with an Illumina HiSeq 2500. Quantitative 5'-RACE with molecular barcodes was used to prepare TCR beta libraries. In the paper's pipeline: A new computational method, built on a probabilistic model of VDJ rearrangement, was used to identify disease-linked TCR variants. The public reads were quality trimmed at Q25 with fastp and then assembled into clones with MiXCR by TCRdb, keeping productive beta chains. Merged by CDR3 protein, the rows form single entries marked with the most common genes and DNA. The V and J calls here are based on TCRdb, not the publication. The sample profile shows about 240,000 distinct CDR3 sequences; around 7.8% of them were found once. Almost 7% of the sample lies in the top ten. CDR1 and CDR2 were assigned from the germline V gene (reference sequence) as SGHNT and YYREEE. The CDR3, cysteine through phenylalanine, is 15 amino acids long. Just the 45-base CDR3 DNA is kept, in frame starting at base 1. V is reduced by 0 bases and J by 2 bases, leaving a spacing of 9 bases between them.

This TCR was recovered from a male donor with ankylosing spondylitis or in good health (not recorded which). This chain is built from TRBV5-4 and TRBJ1-3; the D gene is not confidently resolved. Specimen: blood, either unsorted or a sorted T cell fraction (not recorded which). The CDR3 amino acid sequence is: CASSLDSSTGNTIYF. The sequence in DNA is TGTGCCAGCAGCTTGGACAGCTCTACTGGAAACACCATATATTTT.